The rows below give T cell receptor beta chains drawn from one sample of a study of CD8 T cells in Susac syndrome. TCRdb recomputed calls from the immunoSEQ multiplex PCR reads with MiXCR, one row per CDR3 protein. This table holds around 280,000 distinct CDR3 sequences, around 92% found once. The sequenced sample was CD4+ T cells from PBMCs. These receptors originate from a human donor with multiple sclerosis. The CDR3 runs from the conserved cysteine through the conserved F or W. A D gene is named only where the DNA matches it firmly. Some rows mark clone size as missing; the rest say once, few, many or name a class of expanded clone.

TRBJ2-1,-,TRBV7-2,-,CASSLGGETGNEQFF,TGTGCCAGCAGCTTAGGGGGCGAAACCGGCAATGAGCAGTTCTTC
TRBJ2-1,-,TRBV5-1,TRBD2,CASSLAATSGYNEQFF,TGCGCCAGCAGCTTGGCCGCGACTAGCGGATACAATGAGCAGTTCTTC
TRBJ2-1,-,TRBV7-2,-,CASSLVMTDNEQFF,TGTGCCAGCAGCTTAGTTATGACTGACAATGAGCAGTTCTTC
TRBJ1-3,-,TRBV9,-,CASSEVGTRNTIYF,TGTGCCAGCAGCGAGGTTGGGACCAGAAACACCATATATTTT
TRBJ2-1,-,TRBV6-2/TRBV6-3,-,CASSQGRGQFF,TGTGCCAGCAGCCAGGGACGAGGGCAGTTCTTC
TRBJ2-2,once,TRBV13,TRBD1,CASSSDRGRNTGELFF,TGTGCCAGCAGCTCCGACAGGGGGCGAAACACCGGGGAGCTGTTTTTT
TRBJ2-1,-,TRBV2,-,CASRHTILVSQFF,TGTGCCAGCAGGCATACCATTTTAGTATCCCAGTTCTTC
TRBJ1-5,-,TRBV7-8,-,CASSLVRIGVGQPQHF,TGTGCCAGCAGCTTAGTGCGGATAGGGGTCGGTCAGCCCCAGCATTTT
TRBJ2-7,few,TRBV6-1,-,CASAEGTGGDYEQYF,TGTGCCAGCGCCGAGGGAACAGGGGGGGACTACGAGCAGTACTTC
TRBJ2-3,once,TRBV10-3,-,CAISSNTDTQYF,TGTGCCATCAGCTCAAACACAGATACGCAGTATTTT
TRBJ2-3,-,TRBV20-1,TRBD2,CSAPSGAGNTQYF,TGCAGTGCCCCGAGCGGGGCGGGGAATACGCAGTATTTT
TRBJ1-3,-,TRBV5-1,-,CASSLFDGYSGNTIYF,TGCGCCAGCAGCTTGTTCGACGGCTACTCTGGAAACACCATATATTTT
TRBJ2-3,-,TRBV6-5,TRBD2,CASSYSRAGVGDTQYF,TGTGCCAGCAGTTACTCGAGAGCGGGAGTCGGAGATACGCAGTATTTT
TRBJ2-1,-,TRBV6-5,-,CASSYPQGGRPRGSSYNEQFF,TGTGCCAGCAGTTACCCACAGGGGGGCCGTCCCCGCGGGAGCTCCTACAATGAGCAGTTCTTC
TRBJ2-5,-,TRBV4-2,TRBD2,CASSQDSGRGSETQYF,TGTGCCAGCAGCCAAGATAGCGGGAGGGGATCGGAGACCCAGTACTTC
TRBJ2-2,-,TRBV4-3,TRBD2,CASRPGTRYTGELFF,TGCGCCAGCAGGCCCGGGACTAGATATACCGGGGAGCTGTTTTTT
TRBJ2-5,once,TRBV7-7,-,CASSPNRDEVQYF,TGTGCTAGCAGCCCAAACAGGGACGAGGTCCAGTACTTC
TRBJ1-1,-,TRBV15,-,CATSSGVVGSEAFF,TGTGCCACCAGCAGTGGAGTTGTGGGCAGTGAAGCTTTCTTT
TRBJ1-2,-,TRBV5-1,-,CASSLDWTDVYGYTF,TGCGCCAGCAGCTTGGATTGGACAGACGTCTATGGCTACACCTTC
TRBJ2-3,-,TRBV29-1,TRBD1,CSVARDRDTDTQYF,TGCAGCGTGGCCCGGGACAGGGACACAGATACGCAGTATTTT
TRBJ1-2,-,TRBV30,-,CAWSPGYGYTF,TGTGCCTGGAGCCCAGGGTACGGCTACACCTTC
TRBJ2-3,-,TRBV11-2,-,CASSLDPAGDTQYF,TGTGCCAGCAGCTTAGATCCTGCTGGGGATACGCAGTATTTT
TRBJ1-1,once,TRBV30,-,CAWSPPLGGRTEAFF,TGTGCCTGGAGCCCCCCGTTGGGAGGACGGACTGAAGCTTTCTTT
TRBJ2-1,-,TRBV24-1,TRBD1,CATSDPTPGQGYNEQFF,TGTGCCACCAGTGACCCCACACCGGGACAGGGTTACAATGAGCAGTTCTTC
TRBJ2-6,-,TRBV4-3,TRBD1,CASSQDWADRGRGANVLTF,TGCGCCAGCAGCCAAGATTGGGCGGACAGGGGGCGCGGGGCCAACGTCCTGACTTTC
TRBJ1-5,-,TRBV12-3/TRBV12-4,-,CASREKGMSNQPQHF,TGTGCCAGCAGAGAAAAGGGAATGAGCAATCAGCCCCAGCATTTT
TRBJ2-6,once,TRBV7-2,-,CASSLVSDGANVLTF,TGTGCCAGCAGCTTAGTCTCCGATGGGGCCAACGTCCTGACTTTC